The next 22 T cell receptor beta chains were all read from a single sample in a study of blood T cell repertoires in COVID-19. Clones were sequenced by immunoSEQ multiplex PCR, and TCRdb holds only the in-frame ones, with some missing. Of more than 85,000 clones in the sample, 82% were seen once. The sample consisted of peripheral blood. The receptors were sampled from an elderly man with acute or convalescent COVID-19.

This clone appeared once. The chain joins TRBV18 to TRBJ1-1, with a possible D match to TRBD1 (6 bases). The ends were cut back, 2 bases at V and 4 bases at J, with 14 bases in the middle. CDR1 is KGHSH and CDR2 is LQKENI in the germline V gene. The CDR3 runs to 15 residues. The CDR3 reads CASSPKTQGSTEAFF. The CDR3 region has the DNA TGTGCCAGCTCACCAAAAACCCAGGGGAGCACTGAAGCTTTCTTT.

The chain combines TRBV6-5 with TRBJ2-7; D is undetermined. With 5 bases removed from V and 3 bases from J, the gap between germline ends came to 11 bases. The CDR3 covers 13 residues. Germline V gene sequence: CDR1 MNHEY, CDR2 SVGAGI. CDR3 residues: CASSRNSGYEQYF. Written as DNA, the CDR3 is TGTGCCAGCAGTCGTAACTCCGGCTACGAGCAGTACTTC.

V and J are TRBV6-5 and TRBJ2-1; TRBD2 is a possible D gene (6 bases). The ends were cut back, 7 bases at V and 7 bases at J, with 14 bases in the middle. Looked up from germline, CDR1 is MNHEY and CDR2 is SVGAGI. CDR3 length equals 13 residues. The CDR3 loop is CASMAGPGNEQFF. The CDR3 nucleotides are TGTGCCAGCATGGCGGGGCCGGGGAATGAGCAGTTCTTC.

The chain combines TRBV7-9 with TRBJ2-4; TRBD1 matches at 7 bases. The CDR3 sequence is 15 residues long. The germline gives CDR1 SEHNR, CDR2 FQNEAQ (reference sequence). J lost 0 bases, V lost 5 bases, and 4 bases had no gene match. CDR3 protein: CASSLQGVAKNIQYF. CDR3 sequence (DNA): TGTGCCAGCAGCCTCCAGGGGGTAGCCAAAAACATTCAGTACTTC. The variable domain in full, completed from reference TRBV7-9 and TRBJ2-4, reads DTGVSQNPRHKITKRGQNVTFRCDPISEHNRLYWYRQTLGQGPEFLTYFQNEAQLEKSRLLSDRFSAERPKGSFSTLEIQRTEQGDSAMYLCASSLQGVAKNIQYFGAGTRLSVL.

This sequence joins TRBV7-9 and TRBJ1-1; maybe TRBD1 (6 bases). The CDR3 runs to 14 residues. The germline V gene has CDR1 SEHNR and CDR2 FQNEAQ (reference sequence). With 4 bases removed from V and 3 bases from J, the gap between germline ends came to 12 bases. The CDR3 DNA reads as TGTGCCAGCAGCTCACAGGGTGATTACACTGAAGCTTTCTTT. Translated: CASSSQGDYTEAFF.

The CDR3 DNA reads as TGTGCCAGCTCACCAGGGAGTTTGAACACTGAAGCTTTCTTT. It encodes CASSPGSLNTEAFF. The rearrangement links TRBV18 to TRBJ1-1, with D uncertain. The CDR3 totals 14 residues. V shed 2 bases and J shed 0 bases, with 7 bases lying between them. Germline CDR1 reads KGHSH; CDR2 reads LQKENI.

The chain recombines TRBV19 with TRBJ2-7; 11 nucleotides align to TRBD2. This CDR3 is built from 15 residues. Germline assignment: CDR1 LNHDA and CDR2 SQIVND (reference sequence). V lost 5 bases and J lost 3; bases outside the gene matches: 6. The CDR3: CASSALTSGVYEQYF. The CDR3 DNA follows: TGTGCCAGTAGTGCCTTGACTAGCGGGGTCTACGAGCAGTACTTC.

V gene TRBV4-3 combines with J gene TRBJ2-5; maybe TRBD2 (5 bases). The length of the CDR3 is 15 residues. The V end lost 0 bases, the J end lost 1 base, and 9 bases lay between the germline ends. Germline CDR1 LGHNA, CDR2 YSLEER. The CDR3 loop is CASSQDPAAQETQYF. CDR3 bases: TGCGCCAGCAGCCAAGATCCAGCGGCCCAAGAGACCCAGTACTTC.

The chain links TRBV15 to TRBJ1-5; tentative D call: TRBD1 (5 bases). The V end was cut by 6 bases, the J end by 6 bases, with 18 bases between. This CDR3 has 15 amino acids. Germline loops: CDR1 LNHNV, CDR2 YYDKDF (reference sequence). The CDR3 region is CATRGQLVGGQPQHF. The CDR3 nucleotides read TGTGCCACCAGGGGGCAATTGGTCGGTGGTCAGCCCCAGCATTTT.

The chain is built from TRBV6-5 and TRBJ1-2, with 8 bases identical to TRBD1. The V gene end was trimmed by 1 base and the J gene end by 8 bases; junction bases not matched to a gene: 6. In germline, CDR1 is MNHEY, CDR2 SVGAGI. This CDR3 has 14 residues. This CDR3 reads CASSYWGQEGGYTF. The CDR3 DNA reads TGTGCCAGCAGTTACTGGGGACAGGAAGGCGGCTACACCTTC.

This clone was seen a single time. The chain uses TRBV18 and TRBJ2-3; 9 bases match TRBD1. Germline CDR1 KGHSH, CDR2 LQKENI. With V trimmed by 4 bases and J by 1 base, 0 bases remained unmatched. The CDR3 is made up of 14 amino acids. The CDR3 DNA sequence: TGTGCCAGCTCACGGACAGGGGGCACAGATACGCAGTATTTT. Amino acids: CASSRTGGTDTQYF.

This clone was recorded only once. The chain carries TRBV5-6 and TRBJ2-7, with D perhaps TRBD1 (6 bases). V shed 3 bases and J shed 6 bases, with 25 bases lying between them. Germline V gene data show CDR1 as SGHDT and CDR2 as YYEEEE. The CDR3 contains 17 residues. CDR3 loop: CASSSALTGFLDSEQYF. As DNA, the CDR3 is TGTGCCAGCAGCTCAGCACTAACAGGGTTTTTGGACTCCGAGCAGTACTTC.

The chain has TRBV5-1 and TRBJ2-2; 8 bases line up with TRBD2. Per germline, CDR1 SGHRS and CDR2 YFSETQ. The CDR3 has 17 residues. Trimming took 4 bases from V and 1 from J; bases not matched to a gene: 9. The CDR3 region has the DNA TGCGCCAGCAGCCCGGGACCGGGACTAGAGAACACCGGGGAGCTGTTTTTT. Translating gives CASSPGPGLENTGELFF.

Remarks on this clone: The junction differs from germline at one of its ends, possibly a read error. The chain has TRBV5-1 and TRBJ1-1; D is possibly TRBD1 (5 bases). This CDR3 contains 12 residues. Germline CDR1 SGHRS, CDR2 YFSETQ. DNA for the CDR3: TGCGCCAGCAGCTTGGATCGACAGTTGAAGGTCTTT. Its translation is CASSLDRQLKVF. Drawing the rest from reference TRBV5-1 and TRBJ1-1, the complete variable domain is KAGVTQTPRYLIKTRGQQVTLSCSPISGHRSVSWYQQTPGQGLQFLFEYFSETQRNKGNFPGRFSGRQFSNSRSEMNVSTLELGDSALYLCASSLDRQLKVFGQGTRLTVV.

The chain employs TRBV5-6 and TRBJ2-2; D is unresolved. The CDR3 has 19 amino acids. Germline-derived CDR1 and CDR2 are SGHDT and YYEEEE. V was trimmed by 2 bases and J by 4 bases, leaving 24 bases between them. The CDR3 region is CASSLVAPQRSEGTGELFF. The DNA for the CDR3 is TGTGCCAGCAGCTTAGTTGCCCCTCAGCGAAGTGAAGGCACCGGGGAGCTGTTTTTT. The complete variable domain, with remaining parts taken from reference TRBV5-6 and TRBJ2-2, reads DAGVTQSPTHLIKTRGQQVTLRCSPKSGHDTVSWYQQALGQGPQFIFQYYEEEERQRGNFPDRFSGHQFPNYSSELNVNALLLGDSALYLCASSLVAPQRSEGTGELFFGEGSRLTVL.

The chain carries TRBV4-3 and TRBJ1-4, with D uncertain. Germline CDR1 LGHNA, CDR2 YSLEER. The CDR3 has 13 residues. The ends were cut back, 0 bases at V and 8 bases at J, with 7 bases in the middle. The CDR3 is CASSQDRGEKLFF. CDR3 DNA: TGCGCCAGCAGCCAAGATCGCGGGGAAAAACTGTTTTTT.

J is TRBJ1-1 and V is TRBV7-9; D not certain. V was clipped by 4 bases and J by 5 bases, with 11 bases between them. Germline-derived CDR1 and CDR2 are SEHNR and FQNEAQ (reference sequence). This CDR3 has 13 residues. CDR3 in amino acids: CASSSESRTEAFF. The CDR3 DNA sequence: TGTGCCAGCAGCTCCGAATCGAGGACTGAAGCTTTCTTT.

The chain combines TRBV30 with TRBJ2-7; 7 bases agree with TRBD2. CDR1 GTSNPN and CDR2 SVGIG come from the germline V gene (reference sequence). The CDR3 runs to 13 residues. The V gene end was trimmed by 4 bases and the J gene end by 2 bases; junction bases not matched to a gene: 5. CDR3 coding DNA: TGTGCCTGGACGCCAGCGGGACCCTACGAGCAGTACTTC. Translating it yields CAWTPAGPYEQYF. The full variable domain, rest sourced from reference TRBV30 and TRBJ2-7, is SQTIHQWPATLVQPVGSPLSLECTVEGTSNPNLYWYRQAAGRGLQLLFYSVGIGQISSEVPQNLSASRPQDRQFILSSKKLLLSDSGFYLCAWTPAGPYEQYFGPGTRLTVT.

The chain employs TRBV28 and TRBJ2-1, with 8 bases lining up with TRBD1. V dropped 1 base and J dropped 3; count of bases not matched to a gene: 8. This CDR3 is 17 amino acids long. Germline assignment: CDR1 MDHEN and CDR2 SYDVKM. This CDR3 is CASSLSPGTGRYNEQFF. CDR3 coding DNA: TGTGCCAGCAGTTTATCGCCCGGGACAGGTCGCTACAATGAGCAGTTCTTC.

The chain uses TRBV11-2 and TRBJ1-1; 10 positions match TRBD1. CDR3 length: 15 amino acids. Looked up from germline, CDR1 is SGHAT and CDR2 is FQNNGV. J lost 5 bases, V lost 2 bases, and 5 bases had no gene match. The CDR3 region has the DNA TGTGCCAGCAGCTTAAGGGGACAGGGGTCGACTGAAGCTTTCTTT. Protein sequence: CASSLRGQGSTEAFF.

The rearrangement joins TRBV27 to TRBJ1-2, with no clear D. This CDR3 is 17 amino acids long. Germline CDR1 and CDR2: MNHEY and SMNVEV (reference sequence). With 3 bases removed from V and 0 bases from J, the gap between germline ends came to 17 bases. DNA for the CDR3: TGTGCCAGCAGTTTTAGCGCAGGTCGAGCTTCTAACTATGGCTACACCTTC. Protein product: CASSFSAGRASNYGYTF.

The rearrangement joins TRBV28 to TRBJ1-2; D is unresolved. Germline V lookup: CDR1 MDHEN, CDR2 SYDVKM. CDR3 size: 14 residues. V lost 7 bases and J lost 4, with 16 bases in between. CDR3 in amino acids: CASISPSSGYGYTF. The CDR3 bases are TGTGCCAGCATTTCCCCCAGCTCGGGCTATGGCTACACCTTC.